Below are 28 T cell receptor beta chains sequenced from a single sample in a study of shared clonotypes between healthy human individuals. Clones were sequenced by immunoSEQ multiplex PCR, and TCRdb holds only the in-frame ones, with some missing. The profile shows over a million clones, 78% of them singletons. Sequences were obtained from memory CD4+ T cells from PBMCs. Subset specified: CD45RA-negative fraction. These receptors were obtained from a man aged 18 to 29 in good health. Some clones in this sample may be carry-over from other donors' samples.

The chain uses TRBV7-6 and TRBJ2-7; D unresolved. The germline CDR1 and CDR2 sequences are SGHVS and FNYEAQ. V gave up 1 base and J gave up 6 bases, with 7 bases separating them. The CDR3 has 12 residues. CDR3 in DNA: TGTGCCAGCAGCTTAGTCCACGGCGAGCAGTACTTC. Translated: CASSLVHGEQYF. Using reference TRBV7-6 and TRBJ2-7 for the parts outside the CDR3, the full variable domain is GAGVSQSPRYKVTKRGQDVALRCDPISGHVSLYWYRQALGQGPEFLTYFNYEAQQDKSGLPNDRFSAERPEGSISTLTIQRTEQRDSAMYRCASSLVHGEQYFGPGTRLTVT.

This CDR3 reads CASSQRLAGSTDTQYF. The CDR3 DNA reads as TGCGCCAGCAGCCAACGACTAGCGGGGAGCACAGATACGCAGTATTTT. The chain uses TRBV4-1 and TRBJ2-3, with 11 bases fitting TRBD2. Germline trimming cut 2 bases from V and 0 bases from J; bases unmatched to any gene: 1. In germline, CDR1 is MGHRA, CDR2 YSYEKL. This CDR3 comprises 16 residues.

The rearrangement joins TRBV5-1 to TRBJ2-4; D not resolved. Germline CDR1 reads SGHRS; CDR2 reads YFSETQ. Trimming removed 0 bases from V and 1 base from J, with 5 bases in between. This CDR3 contains 14 residues. The DNA of the CDR3 is TGCGCCAGCAGCTTGGTTGGGGCCAAAAACATTCAGTACTTC. This sequence encodes CASSLVGAKNIQYF.

As for this clone: This is likely an artifact of a read error, given a far larger clone one base away. The sample carries other DNA sequences with the same CDR3. The CDR3 nucleotides read TGTGCCAGCAGCGGGACAGGGAGTCGGGTGTTTTTT. Its translation is CASSGTGSRVFF. V is TRBV2 and J is TRBJ1-4; 9 bases line up with TRBD1. The junction had 8 bases not matched to a gene; V was cut back by 6 bases and J by 15 bases. CDR1 and CDR2 from the germline V gene are SNHLY and FYNNEI. The CDR3 runs 12 residues.

This clone was counted a single time. This rearrangement joins TRBV10-3 to TRBJ1-3; D not resolved. Trimming removed 4 bases from V and 0 bases from J, with 10 bases in between. This CDR3 region has 15 residues. The germline V gene has CDR1 ENHRY and CDR2 SYGVKD. DNA of the CDR3: TGTGCCATCAGTGCTGATCCGAACTCTGGAAACACCATATATTTT. Amino acids: CAISADPNSGNTIYF.

V gene TRBV5-4 combines with J gene TRBJ2-3; D is undetermined. V was shortened by 3 bases and J by 4 bases, with 9 bases between the two germline ends. Germline lookup yields CDR1 SGHNT and CDR2 YYREEE (reference sequence). CDR3 length equals 13 residues. In DNA, the CDR3 is TGTGCCAGCAGCTCCCGCGGATCAGATACGCAGTATTTT. As protein: CASSSRGSDTQYF.

This rearrangement joins TRBV11-3 to TRBJ2-7; 7 bases align to TRBD1. Germline values: CDR1 SGHNT, CDR2 YENEEA. The CDR3 has 12 amino acids. Losses at the gene ends were 5 bases for V and 5 bases for J; bases not matched to a gene: 3. The CDR3 region has the DNA TGTGCCAGCAGCAGGGGGACAGACGAGCAGTACTTC. Translated: CASSRGTDEQYF. The complete variable domain, with remaining parts taken from reference TRBV11-3 and TRBJ2-7, reads EAGVVQSPRYKIIEKKQPVAFWCNPISGHNTLYWYLQNLGQGPELLIRYENEEAVDDSQLPKDRFSAERLKGVDSTLKIQPAELGDSAVYLCASSRGTDEQYFGPGTRLTVT.

J is TRBJ2-7 and V is TRBV6-1; 8 bases are shared with TRBD1. This CDR3 region has 15 residues. Trimming cost V 7 bases and J 0 bases; bases outside gene matches: 8. The V gene's germline CDR1 is MNHNS and CDR2 SASEGT. DNA for the CDR3: TGTGCCAGCATCACCCCGGACAGGGTCTCCTACGAGCAGTACTTC. Protein sequence: CASITPDRVSYEQYF.

This clone was observed a few times. CDR3 protein: CASSQWGQGDTEAFF. CDR3 DNA sequence: TGCGCCAGCAGCCAATGGGGGCAGGGGGACACTGAAGCTTTCTTT. This sequence joins TRBV5-1 and TRBJ1-1; 7 positions match TRBD1. Per germline, CDR1 SGHRS and CDR2 YFSETQ. J was trimmed by 3 bases and V by 4 bases; bases with no gene match: 9. The CDR3 is made up of 15 amino acids. Full variable domain (remainder filled in from reference TRBV5-1 and TRBJ1-1): KAGVTQTPRYLIKTRGQQVTLSCSPISGHRSVSWYQQTPGQGLQFLFEYFSETQRNKGNFPGRFSGRQFSNSRSEMNVSTLELGDSALYLCASSQWGQGDTEAFFGQGTRLTVV.

The chain couples TRBV6-1 to TRBJ1-4; 8 bases are shared with TRBD1. The CDR3 has 14 amino acids. The J segment lost 7 bases and the V segment lost 7 bases, leaving 8 bases of the junction unmatched. Germline V CDR1 and CDR2: MNHNS, SASEGT. The chain's CDR3 is CASMSDRVIEKLFF. The CDR3 DNA sequence: TGTGCCAGCATGTCGGACAGGGTGATTGAAAAACTGTTTTTT.

The J gene is TRBJ2-6, the V gene TRBV5-1; D not resolved. CDR3 length: 13 residues. V lost 4 bases and J 1 base, leaving 3 bases between the germline ends. Germline V gene sequence: CDR1 SGHRS, CDR2 YFSETQ. CDR3 coding DNA: TGCGCCAGCAGCCCTTCTGGGGCCAACGTCCTGACTTTC. Translating gives CASSPSGANVLTF.

With regard to this clone: Other DNA sequences in the sample encode the same CDR3. In DNA, the CDR3 is TGTGCCAGCAGTTTATGGCAGGGGAACACTGAAGCTTTCTTT. Amino acid sequence: CASSLWQGNTEAFF. The chain is built from TRBV28 and TRBJ1-1; tentative D call: TRBD1 (5 bases). Germline assignment: CDR1 MDHEN and CDR2 SYDVKM. The CDR3 is 14 residues long. The V and J ends lost 0 bases and 1 base respectively, with 6 bases between them.

The chain recombines TRBV7-9 with TRBJ2-5; 8 bases align to TRBD2. The CDR3 consists of 17 residues. After removal of 4 bases from V and 4 bases from J, the junction contained 14 bases not matched to a gene. Per germline, CDR1 SEHNR and CDR2 FQNEAQ (reference sequence). The CDR3 coding sequence is TGTGCCAGCAGCTCCCGGGAGGGGACTCCCCGTCGAGAGACCCAGTACTTC. Its protein product is CASSSREGTPRRETQYF.

The chain joins TRBV11-2 to TRBJ2-7, with D possibly being TRBD1 or TRBD2 (5 bases each). V was shortened by 5 bases and J by 2 bases, with 13 bases between the two germline ends. This CDR3 has 14 amino acids. CDR1 is SGHAT and CDR2 is FQNNGV in the germline V gene. Here the CDR3 DNA reads TGTGCCAGCAGCCCTAGTCAGGGACCCTACGAGCAGTACTTC. Its translation: CASSPSQGPYEQYF.

The chain carries TRBV5-1 and TRBJ1-2; D remains ambiguous. This CDR3 has 15 residues. Germline V lookup: CDR1 SGHRS, CDR2 YFSETQ. Deletions cut 2 bases from V and 1 base from J, with 12 bases between. The CDR3 here is CASSFLPDGNYGYTF. DNA for the CDR3: TGCGCCAGCAGCTTTTTACCCGACGGTAACTATGGCTACACCTTC.

The V and J genes are TRBV28 and TRBJ1-3; no reliable D call. Germline V CDR1 and CDR2: MDHEN, SYDVKM. This CDR3 has 15 amino acids. V was pared by 3 bases and J by 4 bases, with 13 bases between. The CDR3 region is CASSLKIMRGNTIYF. CDR3 nucleotides: TGTGCCAGCAGTTTGAAAATCATGAGGGGAAACACCATATATTTT. Full variable domain (remainder filled in from reference TRBV28 and TRBJ1-3): DVKVTQSSRYLVKRTGEKVFLECVQDMDHENMFWYRQDPGLGLRLIYFSYDVKMKEKGDIPEGYSVSREKKERFSLILESASTNQTSMYLCASSLKIMRGNTIYFGEGSWLTVV.

The V call is TRBV5-1, the J call TRBJ2-1; D call uncertain. Per the germline V gene, CDR1 is SGHRS and CDR2 is YFSETQ. The CDR3 extends over 13 amino acids. Trimming removed 7 bases at V and 0 bases at J, with 8 bases between. In DNA form, the CDR3 reads TGCGCCAGCGGGGTTATCTCCTACAATGAGCAGTTCTTC. Its protein product is CASGVISYNEQFF.

The chain combines TRBV5-5 with TRBJ1-6, with 7 bases fitting TRBD1. Looked up from germline, CDR1 is SGHKS and CDR2 is YYEKEE (reference sequence). The CDR3 is 19 amino acids. With V trimmed by 5 bases and J by 0 bases, 14 bases remained unmatched. The CDR3 protein is CASRTPGTERSSYNSPLHF. DNA of the CDR3: TGTGCCAGCAGGACCCCCGGGACAGAGAGGAGCTCCTATAATTCACCCCTCCACTTT.

J is TRBJ1-5 and V is TRBV7-2, with 7 bases that match TRBD1. V dropped 5 bases and J dropped 9; count of bases not matched to a gene: 7. CDR1 and CDR2 (germline): SGHTA, FQGNSA. This CDR3 region has 13 residues. CDR3 in amino acids: CASSPSRGGPQHF. CDR3 nucleotide sequence: TGTGCCAGCAGCCCATCCAGGGGGGGGCCCCAGCATTTT.

This clone occurred many times. This chain connects TRBV7-9 to TRBJ2-1; TRBD2 aligns across 12 bases. CDR3 length: 14 residues. Looked up from germline, CDR1 is SEHNR and CDR2 is FQNEAQ (reference sequence). V was pared by 10 bases and J by 7 bases, with 8 bases of the junction left unmatched. The CDR3 protein is CATRTSGKGNEQFF. The CDR3, as DNA: TGTGCCACCCGGACTAGCGGGAAGGGGAATGAGCAGTTCTTC.

The chain couples TRBV2 to TRBJ1-1; no clear D gene. Trimming stripped 10 bases from V and 6 bases from J, with 15 bases between. Germline V gene sequence: CDR1 SNHLY, CDR2 FYNNEI. CDR3 size: 12 residues. CDR3 amino acids: CATMGAAAEAFF. The CDR3 DNA is TGTGCCACCATGGGCGCAGCAGCTGAAGCTTTCTTT.

The chain carries TRBV19 and TRBJ2-7, with D perhaps given as TRBD1 or TRBD2 (5 bases each). The germline CDR1 and CDR2 sequences are LNHDA and SQIVND (reference sequence). Trimming pared 3 bases from V and 2 bases from J, leaving 11 bases between. This CDR3 region has 14 residues. CDR3 residues: CASSIGGDPYEQYF. CDR3 nucleotides: TGTGCCAGTAGTATTGGGGGAGACCCCTACGAGCAGTACTTC.

V is TRBV19 and J is TRBJ2-7, with D unresolved. CDR3 length: 13 residues. Germline V gene lookup returns CDR1 LNHDA and CDR2 SQIVND (reference sequence). Trimming removed 2 bases at V and 5 bases at J, with 10 bases between. The CDR3 DNA follows: TGTGCCAGTAGTATAAGGCCTCGGGACGAGCAGTACTTC. Protein sequence: CASSIRPRDEQYF.

This clone was observed a handful of times. The rearrangement links TRBV30 to TRBJ1-4; D gene uncertain. V was cut by 0 bases and J by 10 bases, with 15 bases left in between. CDR3 length: 14 amino acids. Germline V gene sequence: CDR1 GTSNPN, CDR2 SVGIG (reference sequence). The CDR3 DNA follows: TGTGCCTGGAGTGTGGGAAGACCGGATGGAAAACTGTTTTTT. Encoded protein: CAWSVGRPDGKLFF.

Concerning this clone itself: Other DNA sequences from this sample encode an identical CDR3 as well. The chain employs TRBV28 and TRBJ2-3; D is undetermined. V was pared by 5 bases and J by 3 bases, with 6 bases between. The CDR3 extends over 12 amino acids. The germline V gene encodes CDR1 MDHEN and CDR2 SYDVKM. In nucleotides, the CDR3 is TGTGCCAGCAGTCCGTCAACAGATACGCAGTATTTT. Its protein product is CASSPSTDTQYF.

The rearrangement joins TRBV27 to TRBJ1-1; no clear D. The V and J ends lost 5 bases and 4 bases respectively, with 26 bases between them. The CDR3 length is 18 residues. CDR1 MNHEY and CDR2 SMNVEV come from the germline V gene (reference sequence). The CDR3 DNA follows: TGTGCCAGCAGTCCCCACTCCGGGCCCCGACGGGTAGGCACTGAAGCTTTCTTT. Protein sequence: CASSPHSGPRRVGTEAFF.

This chain connects TRBV19 to TRBJ1-1; D is undetermined. V was shortened by 7 bases and J by 7 bases, with 22 bases between the two germline ends. The CDR3 loop spans 15 amino acids. From germline, CDR1 is LNHDA and CDR2 SQIVND (reference sequence). The CDR3 coding sequence is TGTGCCAGTAATAGAGGTTTTGCGGGAGCGGGTGAAGCTTTCTTT. It yields the protein CASNRGFAGAGEAFF.

V and J are TRBV11-2 and TRBJ2-7, with D tentatively TRBD2 (5 bases). Germline-derived CDR1 and CDR2 are SGHAT and FQNNGV. This CDR3 is built from 15 residues. Trimming took off 5 bases at V and 7 bases at J, with 21 bases between the two ends. The CDR3 DNA sequence: TGTGCCAGCAGCCCCGGGATTGTGGAGTCTGGAGAGCAGTACTTC. Translated: CASSPGIVESGEQYF.